This T cell receptor beta chain was recovered during a study of T cell responses to AZD1222 COVID-19 vaccine (dated by TCRdb to about 2021). Notes on the research overall: AZD1222 recipients whose second dose came at about 4 weeks and those whose second dose came at about 12 weeks were combined into one group, since spike-specific TCR depth and breadth did not differ between the two schedules. TCR sequencing covered 233 trial participants: 200 to 220 given two doses of AZD1222 and 26 given two doses of MenACWY control vaccine. Trial participants were enrolled by age into 18-55, 56-69 and 70-plus year subgroups, with approximately 160, 26 and 62 TCR-sequenced participants respectively.

The time point label here, explained by the study, means: baseline before first vaccination. The vaccinee samples were drawn from two UK trials, COV001 and COV002, one of which was a single-blind randomized controlled phase 2/3 trial testing AZD1222 (ChAdOx1 nCoV-19) in healthy adults. For TCRbeta chain sequencing, PBMC samples from trial participants were taken at day 0 and at day 28 after the second dose. With respect to this clone: Its cognate antigen has yet to be identified. No base-level quality is on record; no much larger clone is a single base apart.

Study-wide conclusions, independent of this receptor: Conclusions about previously exposed vaccinees are limited, since just five to seven AZD1222 recipients were seropositive for SARS-CoV-2 at baseline. After two AZD1222 doses, both the breadth and the depth of spike-specific TCRs were significantly higher than at day 0 and than in MenACWY recipients. Participants were mostly white British, with more females than males. The authors suggested clonal diversity may have been underestimated. Nearly half of unique spike-specific TCRs reportedly recognized epitopes outside regions mutated in the B.1.351 and B.1.1.7 variants. Because no day 14 peak-response samples were available, repertoires were characterized only after the peak T cell response. CD4 TCRs associated with the vaccine covered the entire spike protein, and the dominant responses were in regions 160-218 and 743-854. In the small 56-69-year group, the increase in depth fell short of significance, most likely because of low power.

The CDR3 regions of human TCRbeta chains were analyzed by immunosequencing. Per the source publication's procedure: TCRs in the repertoires were matched against a reference library of SARS-CoV-2-specific TCRs that had been generated with the MIRA antigen-specificity platform. Breadth meant the fraction of unique TCRs that were SARS-CoV-2-associated, whereas depth meant the fraction of total T cells that were SARS-CoV-2-associated. Using the MIRA data, each spike-specific TCR was assigned both to the spike region to which the TCR was reactive and to a CD4 or CD8 class. Log10-transformed breadth and depth values were compared by one-way ANOVA with Sidak's multiple comparisons tests. TCRdb re-hosts the immuneACCESS table, in-frame sequences only. Its copies lack some clones; in the studies checked, an unresolved V gene accounts for under half of them, and the cause for the rest is not known. V, J and clone size are those of that table, while D and trimming were read from the DNA. The sample table shows tens of thousands of clones, and around 90% are seen once. 2% to 2.5% of the sample goes to the ten largest clones.

From a lookup of the germline V gene (reference sequence), CDR1 and CDR2 are DFQATT and SNEGSKA. Deletion took 6 bases off V and 0 bases off J, with a span of 5 bases between the germline ends. The CDR3 covers 11 residues, taking in both the cysteine and the phenylalanine. The read is trimmed to its CDR3 DNA, 33 bases read in frame from base 1. The receptor was derived from an adult in good health. The source material was peripheral blood, sampled on day 0 of AZD1222 vaccination. This receptor chain uses TRBV20-1 and TRBJ1-1, with the D gene call left open. DNA sequence: TGCAGTGCGGTACTGAACACTGAAGCTTTCTTT. This codes for CSAVLNTEAFF.